The rows below give T cell receptor beta chains drawn from one sample of a study of cytotoxic CD8 clonotypes in ibrutinib-treated CLL. Generated by immunoSEQ multiplex PCR, the TCRdb table keeps only in-frame clones and is missing some. The sample carries 270,000 or so clones, 60% to 80% recorded once. This sample comprised PBMCs, obtained at disease progression, from a patient treated with ibrutinib. The receptor set was obtained from a human donor with chronic lymphocytic leukemia. CDR3s include the opening cysteine and the closing phenylalanine or tryptophan. A D gene is named only where the DNA matches it firmly. Size tells how often a clone was seen (once, few, many) or the class of an expanded clone, and some rows leave it out.

CDR3: CASSDPGDQPQHF
DNA: TGTGCCAGCAGTGATCCGGGAGATCAGCCCCAGCATTTT
V: TRBV2
size: NA
D: NA
J: TRBJ1-5

CDR3: CASSLAAGDEQYF
DNA: TGTGCCAGCAGCTTAGCGGCAGGGGACGAGCAGTACTTC
V: TRBV7-6
size: once
D: NA
J: TRBJ2-7

CDR3: CAISESAGTDEKLFF
DNA: TGTGCCATCAGTGAGTCAGCAGGGACCGATGAAAAACTGTTTTTT
V: TRBV10-3
size: once
D: NA
J: TRBJ1-4

CDR3: CASSLMSGGPQETQYF
DNA: TGCGCCAGCAGCTTGATGTCGGGGGGGCCTCAAGAGACCCAGTACTTC
V: TRBV5-1
size: NA
D: TRBD2
J: TRBJ2-5

CDR3: CASSPGVGGEQFF
DNA: TGTGCCAGCTCACCAGGGGTAGGGGGTGAGCAGTTCTTC
V: TRBV18
size: NA
D: NA
J: TRBJ2-1

CDR3: CASSEARQGNQPQHF
DNA: TGTGCCAGCAGTGAAGCGCGGCAGGGAAATCAGCCCCAGCATTTT
V: TRBV2
size: NA
D: NA
J: TRBJ1-5

CDR3: CASSVDALNTEAFF
DNA: TGTGCCAGCAGCGTAGATGCCCTGAACACTGAAGCTTTCTTT
V: TRBV9
size: NA
D: NA
J: TRBJ1-1

CDR3: CASRLSTGRGYTF
DNA: TGTGCAAGTCGCTTATCGACAGGCAGGGGCTACACCTTC
V: TRBV12-2
size: NA
D: NA
J: TRBJ1-2

CDR3: CASSLGRDSGRESSF
DNA: TGCGCCAGCAGCTTGGGTCGGGATAGCGGGAGAGAGAGCTCTTTT
V: TRBV5-1
size: NA
D: TRBD2
J: TRBJ2-2

CDR3: CASTLYTGNQPQHF
DNA: TGTGCCAGCACCTTATACACGGGGAATCAGCCCCAGCATTTT
V: TRBV11-2
size: NA
D: NA
J: TRBJ1-5

CDR3: CAISQGADTEAFF
DNA: TGTGCCATCAGTCAGGGGGCAGACACTGAAGCTTTCTTT
V: TRBV10-3
size: NA
D: TRBD1
J: TRBJ1-1

CDR3: CASSFGPTEQYGYTF
DNA: TGTGCCAGCAGCTTCGGACCAACAGAGCAATATGGCTACACCTTC
V: TRBV7-3
size: NA
D: NA
J: TRBJ1-2

CDR3: CASSVSTQGWGTEAFF
DNA: TGTGCCAGCAGCGTTTCTACCCAGGGGTGGGGCACTGAAGCTTTCTTT
V: TRBV9
size: NA
D: NA
J: TRBJ1-1

CDR3: CASSFGTSGSGELFF
DNA: TGCGCCAGCAGCTTCGGGACTAGCGGGTCCGGGGAGCTGTTTTTT
V: TRBV5-1
size: NA
D: TRBD2
J: TRBJ2-2

CDR3: CASSLSNRGRYF
DNA: TGTGCCAGCAGTTTATCCAACAGGGGGCGTTACTTC
V: TRBV28
size: once
D: TRBD1
J: TRBJ2-7

CDR3: CASSLRAGTGWEKLFF
DNA: TGTGCCAGCAGCCTGCGGGCCGGGACAGGGTGGGAAAAACTGTTTTTT
V: TRBV4-2
size: NA
D: TRBD1
J: TRBJ1-4

CDR3: CASQGMYRDIQYF
DNA: TGTGCCAGCCAGGGGATGTATAGGGACATTCAGTACTTC
V: TRBV6-5
size: NA
D: NA
J: TRBJ2-4

CDR3: CASTLSNQPQHF
DNA: TGTGCCAGCACTTTGAGCAATCAGCCCCAGCATTTT
V: TRBV6-6
size: NA
D: NA
J: TRBJ1-5

CDR3: CAISDSVSWKHSYNEQFF
DNA: TGTGCCATCAGTGACTCTGTCAGCTGGAAACACTCCTACAATGAGCAGTTCTTC
V: TRBV10-3
size: NA
D: NA
J: TRBJ2-1

CDR3: CASSLEVAISNTEAFF
DNA: TGTGCCAGCAGCTTAGAGGTAGCAATCTCGAACACTGAAGCTTTCTTT
V: TRBV11-2
size: NA
D: NA
J: TRBJ1-1

CDR3: CASSLYRADTEAFF
DNA: TGTGCCAGCAGCTTATACAGGGCGGACACTGAAGCTTTCTTT
V: TRBV7-2
size: NA
D: NA
J: TRBJ1-1

CDR3: CASSDSKKVTDTQYF
DNA: TGCGCCAGCAGTGACTCGAAGAAGGTTACAGATACGCAGTATTTT
V: TRBV10-1
size: NA
D: NA
J: TRBJ2-3

CDR3: CASSPGQGPDTQYF
DNA: TGCGCCAGCAGCCCCGGACAGGGACCAGATACGCAGTATTTT
V: TRBV5-1
size: NA
D: TRBD1
J: TRBJ2-3

CDR3: CASSSDGLAGALHNEQFF
DNA: TGTGCCAGCAGCTCCGACGGACTAGCGGGGGCCCTACACAATGAGCAGTTCTTC
V: TRBV7-8
size: NA
D: TRBD2
J: TRBJ2-1

CDR3: CASSSWDRNTEAFF
DNA: TGTGCCAGCAGCTCCTGGGACCGGAACACTGAAGCTTTCTTT
V: TRBV7-8
size: NA
D: NA
J: TRBJ1-1

CDR3: CASSQGLAGLYNEQFF
DNA: TGTGCCAGCAGCCAAGGACTAGCGGGACTATACAATGAGCAGTTCTTC
V: TRBV14
size: NA
D: TRBD2
J: TRBJ2-1

CDR3: CASSYFGLAAVNEQFF
DNA: TGTGCCAGCAGTTACTTCGGACTAGCGGCAGTCAATGAGCAGTTCTTC
V: TRBV6-5
size: NA
D: TRBD2
J: TRBJ2-1

CDR3: CAISEAVQETQYF
DNA: TGTGCCATCAGTGAAGCAGTCCAGGAGACCCAGTACTTC
V: TRBV10-3
size: NA
D: NA
J: TRBJ2-5

CDR3: CASTPTLDYDYEQYF
DNA: TGTGCCAGCACCCCGACATTGGACTATGACTACGAGCAGTACTTC
V: TRBV28
size: NA
D: NA
J: TRBJ2-7

CDR3: CASSGTGEQFF
DNA: TGTGCCAGCAGCGGAACAGGTGAGCAGTTCTTC
V: TRBV6-6
size: few
D: NA
J: TRBJ2-1

CDR3: CSVAGGNEKLFF
DNA: TGCAGCGTTGCGGGCGGTAATGAAAAACTGTTTTTT
V: TRBV29-1
size: few
D: NA
J: TRBJ1-4

CDR3: CASSPSSGTGDQPQHF
DNA: TGTGCCAGCAGCCCCTCTTCCGGGACAGGGGATCAGCCCCAGCATTTT
V: TRBV9
size: NA
D: TRBD1
J: TRBJ1-5

CDR3: CASSLWFREQETQYF
DNA: TGTGCCAGCAGCTTATGGTTTCGAGAACAAGAGACCCAGTACTTC
V: TRBV11-2
size: NA
D: NA
J: TRBJ2-5

CDR3: CASSVSTGGGTDTQYF
DNA: TGTGCCAGCAGCGTATCCACGGGGGGCGGAACAGATACGCAGTATTTT
V: TRBV11-3
size: NA
D: NA
J: TRBJ2-3

CDR3: CASSSQLAASPLAKNIQYF
DNA: TGTGCCAGCAGCTCTCAACTAGCGGCCTCTCCTTTAGCCAAAAACATTCAGTACTTC
V: TRBV7-9
size: NA
D: TRBD2
J: TRBJ2-4

CDR3: CASRSTGTSEQYF
DNA: TGTGCCAGCAGATCGACAGGGACCTCCGAGCAGTACTTC
V: TRBV6-6
size: NA
D: TRBD1
J: TRBJ2-7

CDR3: CASSLDSYNEQFF
DNA: TGTGCCAGCAGCTTAGATTCATACAATGAGCAGTTCTTC
V: TRBV11-3
size: few
D: NA
J: TRBJ2-1

CDR3: CASSIRGGKVTQYF
DNA: TGTGCCAGTAGTATTCGGGGGGGGAAGGTGACCCAGTACTTC
V: TRBV19
size: NA
D: TRBD2
J: TRBJ2-5

CDR3: CASSSDRPAEAFF
DNA: TGTGCCAGCAGTTCAGACAGGCCTGCTGAAGCTTTCTTT
V: TRBV6-5
size: NA
D: NA
J: TRBJ1-1

CDR3: CASSQGGLISNEKLFF
DNA: TGCGCCAGCAGCCAAGGCGGTCTGATTTCTAATGAAAAACTGTTTTTT
V: TRBV4-1
size: once
D: NA
J: TRBJ1-4

CDR3: CSVEERVVAFF
DNA: TGCAGCGTTGAAGAGCGTGTCGTCGCTTTCTTT
V: TRBV29-1
size: NA
D: NA
J: TRBJ1-1

CDR3: CASSLLGLAVGSYEQYF
DNA: TGTGCCAGCAGCTTACTCGGGCTAGCGGTCGGCTCCTACGAGCAGTACTTC
V: TRBV11-2
size: NA
D: TRBD2
J: TRBJ2-7

CDR3: CASSLLGQGYTGELFF
DNA: TGTGCCAGCAGCTTATTGGGACAGGGATACACCGGGGAGCTGTTTTTT
V: TRBV13
size: NA
D: TRBD1
J: TRBJ2-2

CDR3: CASSFGLSNTEAFF
DNA: TGTGCCAGCAGCTTCGGACTGTCGAACACTGAAGCTTTCTTT
V: TRBV5-6
size: NA
D: NA
J: TRBJ1-1

CDR3: CSVRVGRNTGELFF
DNA: TGCAGCGTCAGGGTAGGCAGGAACACCGGGGAGCTGTTTTTT
V: TRBV29-1
size: NA
D: NA
J: TRBJ2-2

CDR3: CASSPSWQYTEAFF
DNA: TGCGCCAGCAGCCCTTCGTGGCAGTACACTGAAGCTTTCTTT
V: TRBV4-1
size: NA
D: NA
J: TRBJ1-1

CDR3: CATRAGGNSPLHF
DNA: TGTGCCACCCGGGCAGGGGGTAATTCACCCCTCCACTTT
V: TRBV19
size: NA
D: TRBD1
J: TRBJ1-6

CDR3: CASSLVFPLAGELFF
DNA: TGCGCCAGCAGCTTGGTCTTTCCGCTAGCCGGGGAGCTGTTTTTT
V: TRBV5-1
size: NA
D: NA
J: TRBJ2-2

CDR3: CASSNRLAGTYEQYF
DNA: TGTGCCAGCAGTAACCGACTAGCGGGGACCTACGAGCAGTACTTC
V: TRBV6-5
size: once
D: TRBD2
J: TRBJ2-7

CDR3: CASSLVRGELFF
DNA: TGTGCCAGCAGCTTGGTTAGAGGGGAGCTGTTTTTT
V: TRBV5-6
size: NA
D: NA
J: TRBJ2-2

CDR3: CASSFVSSGIQETQYF
DNA: TGTGCCAGCAGCTTTGTGTCTAGCGGGATCCAAGAGACCCAGTACTTC
V: TRBV5-6
size: NA
D: TRBD2
J: TRBJ2-5